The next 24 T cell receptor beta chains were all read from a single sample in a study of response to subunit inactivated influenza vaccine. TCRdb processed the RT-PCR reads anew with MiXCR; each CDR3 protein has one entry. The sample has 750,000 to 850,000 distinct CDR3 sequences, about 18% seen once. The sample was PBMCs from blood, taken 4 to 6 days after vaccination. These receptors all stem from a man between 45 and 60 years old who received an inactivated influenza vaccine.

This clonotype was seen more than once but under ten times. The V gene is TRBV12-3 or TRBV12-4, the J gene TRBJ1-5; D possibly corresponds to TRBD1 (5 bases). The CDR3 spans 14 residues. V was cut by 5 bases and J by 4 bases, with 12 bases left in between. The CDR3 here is CASSTDGGNQPQHF. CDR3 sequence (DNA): TGTGCCAGCAGTACCGACGGGGGGAATCAGCCCCAGCATTTT.

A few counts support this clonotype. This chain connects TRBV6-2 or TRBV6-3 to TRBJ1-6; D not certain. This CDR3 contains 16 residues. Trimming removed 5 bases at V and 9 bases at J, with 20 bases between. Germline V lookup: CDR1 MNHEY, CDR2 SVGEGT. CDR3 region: CASSLTRSDGLSPLHF. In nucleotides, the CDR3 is TGTGCCAGCAGTCTCACACGATCGGATGGTCTTTCACCCCTCCACTTT.

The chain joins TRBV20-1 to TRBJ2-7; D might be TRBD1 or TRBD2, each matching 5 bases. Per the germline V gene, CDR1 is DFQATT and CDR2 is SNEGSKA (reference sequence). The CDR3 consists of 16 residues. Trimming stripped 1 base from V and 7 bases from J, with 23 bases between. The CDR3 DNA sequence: TGCAGTGCTAGAGGTTCCCCCGGGACGGACCTACGGGAGCAGTACTTC. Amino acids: CSARGSPGTDLREQYF.

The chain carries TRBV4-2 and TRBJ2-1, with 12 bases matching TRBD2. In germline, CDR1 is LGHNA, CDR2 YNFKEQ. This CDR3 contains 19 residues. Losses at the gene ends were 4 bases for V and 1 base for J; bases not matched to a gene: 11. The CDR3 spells CASSRPVGLAGGSYNEQFF. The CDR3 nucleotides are TGTGCCAGCAGCCGCCCGGTTGGGCTAGCGGGAGGGTCCTACAATGAGCAGTTCTTC.

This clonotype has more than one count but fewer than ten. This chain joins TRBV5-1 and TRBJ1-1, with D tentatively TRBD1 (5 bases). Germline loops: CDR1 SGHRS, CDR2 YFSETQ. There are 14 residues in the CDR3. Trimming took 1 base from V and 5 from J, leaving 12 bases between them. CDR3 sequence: CASSLSQGRTEAFF. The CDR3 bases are TGCGCCAGCAGCTTGAGTCAGGGTAGGACTGAAGCTTTCTTT.

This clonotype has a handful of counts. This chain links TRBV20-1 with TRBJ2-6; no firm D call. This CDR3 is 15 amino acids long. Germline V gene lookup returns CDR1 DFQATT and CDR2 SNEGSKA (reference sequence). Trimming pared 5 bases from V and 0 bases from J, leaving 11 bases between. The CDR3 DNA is TGCAGTGCTCAGATACTGCTCTCTGGGGCCAACGTCCTGACTTTC. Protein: CSAQILLSGANVLTF.

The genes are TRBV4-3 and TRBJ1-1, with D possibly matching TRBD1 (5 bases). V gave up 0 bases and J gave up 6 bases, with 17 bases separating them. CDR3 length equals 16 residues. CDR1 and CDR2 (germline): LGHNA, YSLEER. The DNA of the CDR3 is TGCGCCAGCAGCCAAGATTTCGGGGCCCGAGGAGCTGAAGCTTTCTTT. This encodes CASSQDFGARGAEAFF.

The CDR3: CASSSTSGVSSYNEQFF. The CDR3 DNA reads TGTGCCAGCAGCTCGACTAGCGGGGTTAGCTCCTACAATGAGCAGTTCTTC. The chain links TRBV7-8 to TRBJ2-1; TRBD2 agrees at 11 bases. The CDR3 totals 17 residues. Germline V gene sequence: CDR1 SGHVS, CDR2 FQNEAQ. V was pared by 4 bases and J by 0 bases, with 5 bases of the junction left unmatched.

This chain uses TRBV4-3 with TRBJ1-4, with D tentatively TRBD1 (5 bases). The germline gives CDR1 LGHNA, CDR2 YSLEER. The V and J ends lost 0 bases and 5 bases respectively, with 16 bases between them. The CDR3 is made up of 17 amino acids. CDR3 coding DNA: TGCGCCAGCAGCCAAGATTTTCTGGGGGACCAGAATGAAAAACTGTTTTTT. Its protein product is CASSQDFLGDQNEKLFF.

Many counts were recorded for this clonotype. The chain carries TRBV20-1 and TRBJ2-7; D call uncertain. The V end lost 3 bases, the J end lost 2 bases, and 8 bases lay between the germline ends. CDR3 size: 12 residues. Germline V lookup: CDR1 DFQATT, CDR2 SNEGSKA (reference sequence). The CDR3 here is CSARSDTYEQYF. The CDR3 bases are TGCAGTGCTAGGTCCGACACCTACGAGCAGTACTTC.

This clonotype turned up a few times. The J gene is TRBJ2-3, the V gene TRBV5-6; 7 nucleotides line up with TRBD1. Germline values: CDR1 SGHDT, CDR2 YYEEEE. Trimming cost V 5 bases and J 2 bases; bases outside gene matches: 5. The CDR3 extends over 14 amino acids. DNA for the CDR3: TGTGCCAGCAGTATGACAGGGTACACAGATACGCAGTATTTT. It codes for CASSMTGYTDTQYF.

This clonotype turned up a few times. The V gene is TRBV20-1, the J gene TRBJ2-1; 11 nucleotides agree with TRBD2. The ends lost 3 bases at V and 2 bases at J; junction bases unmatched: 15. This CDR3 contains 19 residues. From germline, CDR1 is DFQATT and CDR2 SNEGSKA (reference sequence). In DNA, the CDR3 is TGCAGTGCTAGGGGGCGGGGTAGCGGGAGGGAAATCCCCTACAATGAGCAGTTCTTC. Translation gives CSARGRGSGREIPYNEQFF.

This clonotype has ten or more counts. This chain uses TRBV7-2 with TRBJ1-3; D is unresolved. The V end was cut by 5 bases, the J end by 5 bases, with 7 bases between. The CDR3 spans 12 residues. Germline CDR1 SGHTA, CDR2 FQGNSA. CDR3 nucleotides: TGTGCCAGCAGCGCTGATAGAAACACCATATATTTT. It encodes CASSADRNTIYF. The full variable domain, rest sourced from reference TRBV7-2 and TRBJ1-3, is GAGVSQSPSNKVTEKGKDVELRCDPISGHTALYWYRQSLGQGLEFLIYFQGNSAPDKSGLPSDRFSAERTGGSVSTLTIQRTQQEDSAVYLCASSADRNTIYFGEGSWLTVV.

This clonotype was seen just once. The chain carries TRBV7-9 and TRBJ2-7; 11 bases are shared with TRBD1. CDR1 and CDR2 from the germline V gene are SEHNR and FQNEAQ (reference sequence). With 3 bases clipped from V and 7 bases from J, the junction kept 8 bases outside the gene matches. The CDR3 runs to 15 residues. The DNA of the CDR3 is TGTGCCAGCAGCTTTTCCGGGACAGGGGGGATTGAGCAGTACTTC. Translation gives CASSFSGTGGIEQYF.

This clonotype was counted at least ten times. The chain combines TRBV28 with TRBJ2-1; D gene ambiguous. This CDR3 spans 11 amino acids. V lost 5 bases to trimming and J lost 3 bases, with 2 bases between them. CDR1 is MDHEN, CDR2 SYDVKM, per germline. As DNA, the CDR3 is TGTGCCAGCAGTGACTACAATGAGCAGTTCTTC. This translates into CASSDYNEQFF. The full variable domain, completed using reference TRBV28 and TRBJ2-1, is DVKVTQSSRYLVKRTGEKVFLECVQDMDHENMFWYRQDPGLGLRLIYFSYDVKMKEKGDIPEGYSVSREKKERFSLILESASTNQTSMYLCASSDYNEQFFGPGTRLTVL.

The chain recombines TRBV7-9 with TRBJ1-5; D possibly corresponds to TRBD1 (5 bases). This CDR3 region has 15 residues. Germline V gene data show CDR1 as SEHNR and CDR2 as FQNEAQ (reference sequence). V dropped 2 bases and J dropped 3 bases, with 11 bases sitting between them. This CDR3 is CASSLTDTTNQPQHF. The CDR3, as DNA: TGTGCCAGCAGCTTAACGGACACGACCAATCAGCCCCAGCATTTT.

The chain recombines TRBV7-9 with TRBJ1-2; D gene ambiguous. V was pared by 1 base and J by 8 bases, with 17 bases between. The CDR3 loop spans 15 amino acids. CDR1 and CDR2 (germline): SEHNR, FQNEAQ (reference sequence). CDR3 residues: CASSLGGSAQEGYTF. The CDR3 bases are TGTGCCAGCAGCTTAGGAGGGTCCGCTCAGGAAGGCTACACCTTC.

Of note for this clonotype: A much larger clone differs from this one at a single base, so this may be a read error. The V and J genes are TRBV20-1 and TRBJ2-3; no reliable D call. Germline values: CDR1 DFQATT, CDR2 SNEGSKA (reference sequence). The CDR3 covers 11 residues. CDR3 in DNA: TGCAGAGCCCCGACTTTAGATACGCAGTATTTT. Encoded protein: CRAPTLDTQYF.

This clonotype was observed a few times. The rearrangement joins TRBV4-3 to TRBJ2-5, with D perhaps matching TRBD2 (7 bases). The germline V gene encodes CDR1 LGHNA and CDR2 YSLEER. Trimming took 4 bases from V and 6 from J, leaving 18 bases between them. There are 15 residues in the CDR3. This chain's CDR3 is CASSLEGGDYKTQYF. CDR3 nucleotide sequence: TGCGCCAGCAGCCTGGAGGGGGGGGACTATAAGACCCAGTACTTC.

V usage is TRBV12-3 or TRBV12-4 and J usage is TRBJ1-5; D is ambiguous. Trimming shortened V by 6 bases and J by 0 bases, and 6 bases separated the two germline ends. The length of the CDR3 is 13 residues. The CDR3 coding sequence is TGTGCCAGCAGACCCGATAGCAATCAGCCCCAGCATTTT. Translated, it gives CASRPDSNQPQHF.

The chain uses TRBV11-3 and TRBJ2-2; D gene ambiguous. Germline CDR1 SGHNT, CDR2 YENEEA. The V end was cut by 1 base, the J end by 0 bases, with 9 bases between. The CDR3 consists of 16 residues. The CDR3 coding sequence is TGTGCCAGCAGCTTAGTAACGGAGACGAACACCGGGGAGCTGTTTTTT. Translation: CASSLVTETNTGELFF. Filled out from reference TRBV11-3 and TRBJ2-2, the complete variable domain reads EAGVVQSPRYKIIEKKQPVAFWCNPISGHNTLYWYLQNLGQGPELLIRYENEEAVDDSQLPKDRFSAERLKGVDSTLKIQPAELGDSAVYLCASSLVTETNTGELFFGEGSRLTVL.

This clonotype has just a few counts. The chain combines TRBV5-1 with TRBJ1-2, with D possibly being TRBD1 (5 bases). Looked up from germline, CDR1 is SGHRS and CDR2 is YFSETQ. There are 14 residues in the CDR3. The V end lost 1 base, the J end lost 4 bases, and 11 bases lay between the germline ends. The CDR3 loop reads CASSLPREGYGYTF. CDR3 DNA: TGCGCCAGCAGCTTGCCCAGGGAGGGCTATGGCTACACCTTC. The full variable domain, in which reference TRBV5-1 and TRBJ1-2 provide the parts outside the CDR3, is KAGVTQTPRYLIKTRGQQVTLSCSPISGHRSVSWYQQTPGQGLQFLFEYFSETQRNKGNFPGRFSGRQFSNSRSEMNVSTLELGDSALYLCASSLPREGYGYTFGSGTRLTVV.

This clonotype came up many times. CDR3 DNA sequence: TGCAGTGCTAGAGATTTAGGACAGGGATCTCTCAAAGATACGCAGTATTTT. Protein: CSARDLGQGSLKDTQYF. The chain has TRBV20-1 and TRBJ2-3, with TRBD1 matching 8 bases. The germline V gene encodes CDR1 DFQATT and CDR2 SNEGSKA (reference sequence). Losses at the gene ends were 0 bases for V and 5 bases for J; bases not matched to a gene: 13. This CDR3 spans 17 amino acids.

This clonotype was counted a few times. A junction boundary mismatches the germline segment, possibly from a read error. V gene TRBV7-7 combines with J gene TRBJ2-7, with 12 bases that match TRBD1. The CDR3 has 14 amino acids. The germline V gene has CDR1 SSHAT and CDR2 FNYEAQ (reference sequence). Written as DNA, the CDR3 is TGTGCTAGCAGCCCGGGACAGGGGGCCAACGAGCAGTACTTC. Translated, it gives CASSPGQGANEQYF. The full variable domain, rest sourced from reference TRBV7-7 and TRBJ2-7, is GAGVSQSPRYKVTKRGQDVTLRCDPISSHATLYWYQQALGQGPEFLTYFNYEAQPDKSGLPSDRFSAERPEGSISTLTIQRTEQRDSAMYRCASSPGQGANEQYFGPGTRLTVT.